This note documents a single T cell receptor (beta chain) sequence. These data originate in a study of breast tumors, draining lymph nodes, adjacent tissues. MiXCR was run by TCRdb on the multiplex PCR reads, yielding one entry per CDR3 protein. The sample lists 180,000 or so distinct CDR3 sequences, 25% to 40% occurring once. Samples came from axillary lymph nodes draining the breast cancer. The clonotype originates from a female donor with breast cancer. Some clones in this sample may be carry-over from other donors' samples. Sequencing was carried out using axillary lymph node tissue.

The CDR3 DNA sequence: TGTGCCAGTAAGCCGCATGGAACAGGTTTTAGCAATCAGCCCCAGCATTTT. Amino acid sequence: CASKPHGTGFSNQPQHF. V and J are TRBV28 and TRBJ1-5; D may be TRBD1 (5 bases). Trimming pared 9 bases from V and 0 bases from J, leaving 21 bases between. The CDR3 extends over 17 amino acids. Germline V lookup: CDR1 MDHEN, CDR2 SYDVKM.